This TCR beta chain was recorded in a study of regulatory T cells in long-lasting Graves disease. Building the TCR beta libraries relied on iRepertoire HTBI primers, and CDR3 regions underwent Arm-PCR. In TCRdb, the multiplex PCR reads were re-called with MiXCR into one record per CDR3 protein. This table holds over 400,000 distinct CDR3 sequences, approximately 14% found once. This clonotype came up a few times. Time point meaning: newly diagnosed GD, antithyroid drugs for less than 3 months. Construction of the TCR library relied on RNA isolated from PBMCs. The CDR3 covers 14 residues. V gave up 7 bases and J gave up 0 bases, with 13 bases separating them. Germline lookup yields CDR1 SNHLY and CDR2 FYNNEI. This same sample was also taken into another study, of T cells in Graves' hyperthyroidism and ophthalmopathy. That paper notes: No progression to ophthalmopathy during 18 months of follow-up defined stable disease. The study left out patients who had uncontrolled infection, other autoimmune disease, pregnancy or lactation. The blood repertoire included most of the expanded thyroid clonotypes above 0.001. Separation of ophthalmopathy from stable hyperthyroidism was achieved by a 13 V-J model.

V is TRBV2 and J is TRBJ2-7; D gene unclear. The sequence came from a woman between 50 and 59 years old with Graves disease. The specimen was peripheral blood mononuclear cells (PBMCs), collected at new diagnosis, from a patient treated with antithyroid drugs. CDR3 nucleotide sequence: TGTGCCAGCAAAGTGGCCTCCAGCTCCTACGAGCAGTACTTC. This encodes CASKVASSSYEQYF. Filled out from reference TRBV2 and TRBJ2-7, the complete variable domain reads EPEVTQTPSHQVTQMGQEVILRCVPISNHLYFYWYRQILGQKVEFLVSFYNNEISEKSEIFDDQFSVERPDGSNFTLKIRSTKLEDSAMYFCASKVASSSYEQYFGPGTRLTVT.